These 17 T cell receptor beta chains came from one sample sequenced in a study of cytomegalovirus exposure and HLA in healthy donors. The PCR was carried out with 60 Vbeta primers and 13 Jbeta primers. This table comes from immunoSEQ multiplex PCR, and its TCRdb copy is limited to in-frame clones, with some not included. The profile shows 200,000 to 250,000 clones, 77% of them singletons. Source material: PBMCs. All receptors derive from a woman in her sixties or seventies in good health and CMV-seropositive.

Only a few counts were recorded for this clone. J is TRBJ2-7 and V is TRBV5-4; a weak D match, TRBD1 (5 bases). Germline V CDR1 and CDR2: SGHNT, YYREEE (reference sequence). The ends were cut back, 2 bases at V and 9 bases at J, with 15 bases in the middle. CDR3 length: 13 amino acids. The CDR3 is CASSFGPVQGQYF. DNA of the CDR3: TGTGCCAGCAGCTTTGGTCCTGTTCAGGGGCAGTACTTC.

The CDR3 coding sequence is TGTGCCAGCAGCTCGGGACACCGTAACTATGGCTACACCTTC. Its translation: CASSSGHRNYGYTF. The chain links TRBV13 to TRBJ1-2; tentative D call: TRBD1 (6 bases). V lost 4 bases to trimming and J lost 1 base, with 10 bases between them. This CDR3 comprises 14 residues. Looked up from germline, CDR1 is PRHDT and CDR2 is FYEKMQ (reference sequence).

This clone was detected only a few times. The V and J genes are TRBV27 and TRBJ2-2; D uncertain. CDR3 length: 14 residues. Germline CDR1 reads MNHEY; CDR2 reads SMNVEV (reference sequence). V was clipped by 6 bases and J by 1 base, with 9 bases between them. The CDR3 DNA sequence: TGTGCCAGCAGAAGTCGCGGGAACACCGGGGAGCTGTTTTTT. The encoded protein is CASRSRGNTGELFF.

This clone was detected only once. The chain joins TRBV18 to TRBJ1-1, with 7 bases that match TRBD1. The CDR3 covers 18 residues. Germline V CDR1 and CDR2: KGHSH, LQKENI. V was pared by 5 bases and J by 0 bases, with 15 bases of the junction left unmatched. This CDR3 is CASSVTYLGTAMNTEAFF. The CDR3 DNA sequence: TGTGCCAGCTCAGTTACCTACCTAGGGACAGCAATGAACACTGAAGCTTTCTTT.

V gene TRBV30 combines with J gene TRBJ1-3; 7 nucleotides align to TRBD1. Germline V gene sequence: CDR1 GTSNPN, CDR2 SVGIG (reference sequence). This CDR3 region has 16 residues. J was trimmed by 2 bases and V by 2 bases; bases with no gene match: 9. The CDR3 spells CAWSSGQFSAGNTIYF. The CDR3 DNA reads TGTGCCTGGAGTTCGGGACAGTTTTCCGCTGGAAACACCATATATTTT.

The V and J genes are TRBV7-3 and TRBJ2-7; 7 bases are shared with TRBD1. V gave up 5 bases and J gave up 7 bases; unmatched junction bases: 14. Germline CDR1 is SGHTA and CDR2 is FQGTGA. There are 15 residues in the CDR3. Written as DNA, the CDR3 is TGTGCCAGCAGCCCTCAACCGGGACAGCCGCGGGAGCAGTACTTC. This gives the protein CASSPQPGQPREQYF.

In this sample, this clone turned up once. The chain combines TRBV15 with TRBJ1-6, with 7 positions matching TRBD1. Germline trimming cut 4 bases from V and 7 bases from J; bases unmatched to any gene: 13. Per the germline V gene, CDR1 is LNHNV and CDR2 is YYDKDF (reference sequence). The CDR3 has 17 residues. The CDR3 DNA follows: TGTGCCACCAGCATCGGGGGAGGGGGCGGGGGGAATTCACCCCTCCACTTT. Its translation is CATSIGGGGGGNSPLHF.

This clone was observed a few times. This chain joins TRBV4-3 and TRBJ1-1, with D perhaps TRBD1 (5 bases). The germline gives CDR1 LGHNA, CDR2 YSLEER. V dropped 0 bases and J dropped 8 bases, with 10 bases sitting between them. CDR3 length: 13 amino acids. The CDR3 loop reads CASSQDLRGEAFF. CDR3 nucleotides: TGCGCCAGCAGCCAAGATTTAAGGGGAGAAGCTTTCTTT.

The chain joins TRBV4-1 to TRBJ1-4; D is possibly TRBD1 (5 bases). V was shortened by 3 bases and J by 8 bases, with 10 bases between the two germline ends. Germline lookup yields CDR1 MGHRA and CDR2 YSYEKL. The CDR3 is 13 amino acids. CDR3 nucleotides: TGCGCCAGCAGCCAGACTCAGGGAGAAAAACTGTTTTTT. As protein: CASSQTQGEKLFF.

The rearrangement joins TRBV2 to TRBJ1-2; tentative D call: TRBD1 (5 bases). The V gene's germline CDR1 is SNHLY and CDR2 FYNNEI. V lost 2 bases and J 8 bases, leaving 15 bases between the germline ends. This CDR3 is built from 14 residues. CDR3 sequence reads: CASSERQAGGGYTF. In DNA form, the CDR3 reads TGTGCCAGCAGTGAAAGGCAGGCGGGGGGAGGCTACACCTTC.

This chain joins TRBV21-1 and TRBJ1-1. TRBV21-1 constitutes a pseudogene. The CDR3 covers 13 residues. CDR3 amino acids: CAKNNARSTEAFF. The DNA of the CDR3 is TGTGCCAAGAATAACGCCCGGTCCACTGAAGCTTTCTTT.

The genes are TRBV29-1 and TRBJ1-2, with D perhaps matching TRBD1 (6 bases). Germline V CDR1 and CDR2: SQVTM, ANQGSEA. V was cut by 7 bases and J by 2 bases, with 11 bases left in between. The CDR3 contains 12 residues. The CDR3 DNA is TGCAGCGCTGGACAGTTCAACTATGGCTACACCTTC. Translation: CSAGQFNYGYTF.

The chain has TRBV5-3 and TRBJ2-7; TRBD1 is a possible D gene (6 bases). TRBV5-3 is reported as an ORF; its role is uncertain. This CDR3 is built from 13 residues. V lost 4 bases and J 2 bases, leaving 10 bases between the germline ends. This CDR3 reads CARSPGVPYEQYF. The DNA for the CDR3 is TGTGCCAGAAGCCCAGGGGTCCCCTACGAGCAGTACTTC.

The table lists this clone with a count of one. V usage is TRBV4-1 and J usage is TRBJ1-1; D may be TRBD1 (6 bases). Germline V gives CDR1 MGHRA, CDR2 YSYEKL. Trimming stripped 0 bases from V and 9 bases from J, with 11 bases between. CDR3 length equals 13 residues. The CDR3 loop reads CASSQETRGKAFF. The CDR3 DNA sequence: TGCGCCAGCAGCCAAGAGACGAGGGGGAAAGCTTTCTTT.

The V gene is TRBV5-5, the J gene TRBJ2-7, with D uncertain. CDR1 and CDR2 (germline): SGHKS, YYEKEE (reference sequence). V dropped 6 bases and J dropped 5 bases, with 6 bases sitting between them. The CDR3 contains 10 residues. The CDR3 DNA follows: TGTGCCAGCACCTCGGACGAGCAGTACTTC. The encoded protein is CASTSDEQYF.

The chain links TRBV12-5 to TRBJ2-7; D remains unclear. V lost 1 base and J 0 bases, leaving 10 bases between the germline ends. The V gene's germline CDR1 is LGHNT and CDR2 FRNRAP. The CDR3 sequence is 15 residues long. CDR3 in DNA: TGTGCTAGTGGTTTGGGTGCGTCTTACTCCTACGAGCAGTACTTC. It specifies CASGLGASYSYEQYF. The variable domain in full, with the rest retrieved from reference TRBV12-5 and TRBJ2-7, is DARVTQTPRHKVTEMGQEVTMRCQPILGHNTVFWYRQTMMQGLELLAYFRNRAPLDDSGMPKDRFSAEMPDATLATLKIQPSEPRDSAVYFCASGLGASYSYEQYFGPGTRLTVT.

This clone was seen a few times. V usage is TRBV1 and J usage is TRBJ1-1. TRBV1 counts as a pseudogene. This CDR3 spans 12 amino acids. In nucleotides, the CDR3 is TGCACCAGCAGCCGGGTCGGGAAGAAAGCTTTCTTT. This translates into CTSSRVGKKAFF.